A single sample is the source of the 21 T cell receptor beta chains below, sequenced in a study of T-cell reconstitution after alpha-beta-depleted transplantation in children. The library targeted TCRbeta and was prepared with unique molecular identifiers. One entry per CDR3 protein results from TCRdb running MiXCR on the PCR reads. The profile shows some 640,000 distinct CDR3 sequences, roughly 17% of them singletons. Sequencing used PBMCs from the stem cell graft donor, obtained from the stem cell graft. The receptor source for this set is a human donor who donated a stem cell graft to a child with acute myeloid leukemia.

This clonotype was detected ten times or more. The junction and the germline gene differ at one end; a read error may be behind it. The gene calls are TRBV6-1 and TRBJ2-3, with D uncertain. The CDR3 spans 15 residues. Germline lookup yields CDR1 MNHNS and CDR2 SASEGT. The CDR3 nucleotides read TGTGCCAGCAGTAAAGCTTATCGCCGCACAGATACGCAGTATTTT. Its translation is CASSKAYRRTDTQYF.

CDR3 DNA sequence: TGTGCCAGCAGTTTAAGGTTCGCGGGGATGAGGAAAAACATTCAGTACTTC. It yields the protein CASSLRFAGMRKNIQYF. V usage is TRBV27 and J usage is TRBJ2-4, with D perhaps TRBD2 (6 bases). CDR3 length: 17 amino acids. Trimming took off 2 bases at V and 4 bases at J, with 18 bases between the two ends. The germline V gene has CDR1 MNHEY and CDR2 SMNVEV (reference sequence).

The CDR3 nucleotides read TGCGCCAGCAGCTTACAGGACAGGGAGCTCTACAATGAGCAGTTCTTC. Its protein product is CASSLQDRELYNEQFF. The genes are TRBV5-1 and TRBJ2-1, with 8 positions matching TRBD1. The CDR3 spans 16 residues. Per germline, CDR1 SGHRS and CDR2 YFSETQ. Trimming removed 2 bases from V and 3 bases from J; junction bases left unmatched: 7.

This clonotype has only a few counts. V gene TRBV11-2 combines with J gene TRBJ1-5; the match to TRBD1 covers 7 bases. This CDR3 is built from 14 residues. Per the germline V gene, CDR1 is SGHAT and CDR2 is FQNNGV. V dropped 5 bases and J dropped 2; count of bases not matched to a gene: 3. Here the CDR3 DNA reads TGTGCCAGCAGCGCCGACAGGGGCAATCAGCCCCAGCATTTT. Translated: CASSADRGNQPQHF.

Ten or more counts support this clonotype. The chain couples TRBV12-3 or TRBV12-4 to TRBJ1-1, with 8 bases matching TRBD1. The CDR3 is made up of 13 amino acids. The junction had 9 bases not matched to a gene; V was cut back by 8 bases and J by 7 bases. The CDR3 sequence is CASAGGQVGEAFF. The CDR3 DNA reads TGTGCCAGCGCGGGGGGACAGGTCGGTGAAGCTTTCTTT.

This clonotype was recorded many times. The rearrangement uses TRBV20-1 and TRBJ2-2, with D possibly being TRBD2 (5 bases). The CDR3 extends over 16 amino acids. Trimming pared 0 bases from V and 4 bases from J, leaving 15 bases between. The germline CDR1 and CDR2 sequences are DFQATT and SNEGSKA (reference sequence). The CDR3 DNA reads TGCAGTGCTAGAGATGGGCGTCTCGCGGGCACCGGGGAGCTGTTTTTT. It specifies CSARDGRLAGTGELFF.

This clonotype was seen more than once but under ten times. This chain joins TRBV27 and TRBJ2-1, with D possibly matching TRBD2 (5 bases). Looked up from germline, CDR1 is MNHEY and CDR2 is SMNVEV (reference sequence). The CDR3 runs 15 residues. Trimming removed 1 base from V and 6 bases from J, with 13 bases in between. The CDR3 reads CASSLWDRGSNEQFF. CDR3 DNA sequence: TGTGCCAGCAGTTTATGGGATAGAGGGAGCAATGAGCAGTTCTTC.

This clonotype was detected many times. V and J are TRBV15 and TRBJ2-5; D is perhaps TRBD2 (6 bases). Germline V CDR1 and CDR2: LNHNV, YYDKDF (reference sequence). V gave up 1 base and J gave up 3 bases, with 15 bases separating them. There are 16 residues in the CDR3. The CDR3: CATSRVSGAEEETQYF. For the CDR3, the DNA is TGTGCCACCAGCAGAGTATCGGGAGCGGAAGAAGAGACCCAGTACTTC.

This clonotype was observed many times. This chain connects TRBV4-2 to TRBJ2-5, with D perhaps matching TRBD2 (5 bases). V was trimmed by 0 bases and J by 5 bases, leaving 10 bases between them. CDR1 LGHNA and CDR2 YNFKEQ come from the germline V gene. The length of the CDR3 is 14 residues. The CDR3 loop is CASSQEEVAETQYF. The CDR3 bases are TGTGCCAGCAGCCAAGAGGAGGTAGCGGAGACCCAGTACTTC.

The chain employs TRBV20-1 and TRBJ2-6; D might be TRBD1 (6 bases). The CDR3 loop spans 16 amino acids. V shed 0 bases and J shed 2 bases, with 11 bases lying between them. Germline V CDR1 and CDR2: DFQATT, SNEGSKA (reference sequence). CDR3 coding DNA: TGCAGTGCTAGAGAAGGGTCAGGGGCTGGGGCCAACGTCCTGACTTTC. Amino acid sequence: CSAREGSGAGANVLTF.

This clonotype was recorded at least ten times. This sequence joins TRBV20-1 and TRBJ1-4; 10 bases line up with TRBD1. Germline V gives CDR1 DFQATT, CDR2 SNEGSKA (reference sequence). The V segment lost 5 bases and the J segment 7 bases; nucleotides outside the gene matches: 4. This CDR3 spans 13 amino acids. The CDR3: CSAPDRGGEKLFF. DNA of the CDR3: TGCAGTGCTCCGGACAGGGGGGGTGAAAAACTGTTTTTT.

The rearrangement uses TRBV12-3 or TRBV12-4 and TRBJ1-6, with 9 nucleotides matching TRBD1. Germline trimming cut 3 bases from V and 5 bases from J; bases unmatched to any gene: 2. This CDR3 is built from 15 residues. The CDR3 is CASSFGDRDNSPLHF. As DNA, the CDR3 is TGTGCCAGCAGTTTCGGGGACAGGGATAATTCACCCCTCCACTTT.

The chain employs TRBV4-1 and TRBJ1-4, with D possibly being TRBD1 (6 bases). From germline, CDR1 is MGHRA and CDR2 YSYEKL. The V end lost 0 bases, the J end lost 5 bases, and 13 bases lay between the germline ends. The CDR3 runs to 16 residues. The CDR3 is CASSQDSRDINEKLFF. The CDR3 nucleotides read TGCGCCAGCAGCCAAGATAGCCGGGACATCAATGAAAAACTGTTTTTT.

This clonotype came up many times. This chain joins TRBV7-2 and TRBJ1-6; no clear D gene. Germline V lookup: CDR1 SGHTA, CDR2 FQGNSA. Trimming removed 2 bases from V and 5 bases from J, with 10 bases in between. The CDR3 is 15 residues long. Here the CDR3 reads CASSLRTVNNSPLHF. The CDR3 region has the DNA TGTGCCAGCAGCTTACGAACGGTGAATAATTCACCCCTCCACTTT.

Notes on this clonotype: Sequence at one end of the junction differs from germline and may be a read error. The chain is built from TRBV4-1 and TRBJ1-6, with D unclear. The germline gives CDR1 MGHRA, CDR2 YSYEKL. There are 16 residues in the CDR3. CDR3 DNA: TGCGCCAGCAGCGAAGAGATGAGCTCCTATAATTCACCCCTCCACTTT. The encoded protein is CASSEEMSSYNSPLHF.

This clonotype was seen at least ten times. The chain couples TRBV29-1 to TRBJ1-2, with a possible D match to TRBD1 (5 bases). CDR3 length equals 12 residues. CDR1 is SQVTM, CDR2 ANQGSEA, per germline. V was clipped by 1 base and J by 6 bases, with 9 bases between them. CDR3 amino acids: CSVEGGVDGYTF. The CDR3 DNA sequence: TGCAGCGTTGAAGGGGGGGTGGATGGCTACACCTTC.

This clonotype was observed many times. The chain uses TRBV5-6 and TRBJ2-7; perhaps TRBD1 as D (5 bases). This CDR3 is built from 12 residues. Trimming shortened V by 4 bases and J by 7 bases, and 12 bases separated the two germline ends. Germline CDR1 reads SGHDT; CDR2 reads YYEEEE. The CDR3 region has the DNA TGTGCCAGCAGCCAGGGTGGGAAGGAGCAGTACGTC. Translating gives CASSQGGKEQYV.

V usage is TRBV3-1 and J usage is TRBJ2-2; D is uncertain. The V gene's germline CDR1 is LGHDT and CDR2 YNNKEL (reference sequence). The CDR3 contains 14 residues. V was pared by 1 base and J by 5 bases, with 8 bases between. CDR3 sequence reads: CASSQVSRTGELFF. The CDR3 nucleotides read TGTGCCAGCAGCCAAGTTTCCAGGACCGGGGAGCTGTTTTTT. The variable domain in full, with the rest retrieved from reference TRBV3-1 and TRBJ2-2, is DTAVSQTPKYLVTQMGNDKSIKCEQNLGHDTMYWYKQDSKKFLKIMFSYNNKELIINETVPNRFSPKSPDKAHLNLHINSLELGDSAVYFCASSQVSRTGELFFGEGSRLTVL.

This clonotype has at least ten counts. The chain uses TRBV20-1 and TRBJ2-3, with TRBD2 as a possible D gene (6 bases). The CDR3 loop spans 13 amino acids. CDR1 is DFQATT and CDR2 is SNEGSKA in the germline V gene (reference sequence). V lost 5 bases and J lost 0, with 9 bases in between. The CDR3 bases are TGCAGTGCTGAGGGGACTAGCACAGATACGCAGTATTTT. It yields the protein CSAEGTSTDTQYF.

In its sample, this clonotype was seen many times. The chain recombines TRBV29-1 with TRBJ1-2; D is unresolved. Germline V gene lookup returns CDR1 SQVTM and CDR2 ANQGSEA. This CDR3 region has 16 residues. V was clipped by 0 bases and J by 0 bases, with 14 bases between them. The CDR3 coding sequence is TGCAGCGTTGAAGAGGAAAGCCATCTAGCTAACTATGGCTACACCTTC. Residues: CSVEEESHLANYGYTF.

In this sample, this clonotype turned up many times. V usage is TRBV20-1 and J usage is TRBJ2-7; tentative D call: TRBD2 (5 bases). Trimming removed 5 bases from V and 3 bases from J, with 11 bases in between. The CDR3 is 12 residues long. The germline CDR1 and CDR2 sequences are DFQATT and SNEGSKA (reference sequence). CDR3 bases: TGCAGTGCTTTCACCGGGAACTACGAGCAGTACGTC. Amino acid sequence: CSAFTGNYEQYV.